This entry lists 8 T cell receptor beta chains sequenced from one sample in a study of shared clonotypes between healthy human individuals. Repertoires were generated with immunoSEQ multiplex PCR, while TCRdb's copy carries only in-frame clones and drops some. Here the sample spans 2 million to 3 million clones, 93% being singletons. The sequencing input was naive CD4+ T cells from PBMCs. As to subset: CD45RA+ positively selected. These TCRs come from a man aged 18-30 years in good health. Some clones in this sample may be carry-over from other donors' samples.

The chain couples TRBV21-1 to TRBJ1-5; TRBD1 is the table's D call, not checked against the DNA. TRBV21-1 is an annotated pseudogene. The CDR3 has 14 amino acids. This CDR3 is CASSKSRGNQPQHF. The CDR3 DNA is TGTGCCAGCAGCAAGTCCAGGGGAAATCAGCCCCAGCATTTT.

The chain employs TRBV5-1 and TRBJ2-7, with 10 bases identical to TRBD2. The CDR3 covers 15 residues. Trimming removed 4 bases from V and 2 bases from J; junction bases left unmatched: 6. CDR1 and CDR2 (germline): SGHRS, YFSETQ. This chain's CDR3 is CASSTDGLAAYEQYF. The CDR3 DNA is TGCGCCAGCAGCACGGATGGACTAGCGGCCTACGAGCAGTACTTC.

The genes are TRBV27 and TRBJ2-3; either TRBD1 or TRBD2 may fit D (6 bases each). Trimming cost V 3 bases and J 7 bases, with 14 bases left between them. The CDR3 loop spans 14 amino acids. CDR1 MNHEY and CDR2 SMNVEV come from the germline V gene (reference sequence). The CDR3 is CASSLGAGGNTQYF. CDR3 DNA sequence: TGTGCCAGCAGTTTGGGGGCAGGCGGGAATACGCAGTATTTT.

This clone was seen a single time. The chain recombines TRBV7-2 with TRBJ2-1; D gene uncertain. Per the germline V gene, CDR1 is SGHTA and CDR2 is FQGNSA. The CDR3 consists of 11 residues. Deletions cut 2 bases from V and 8 bases from J, with 4 bases between. CDR3 DNA: TGTGCCAGCAGCTTATGGGATGAGCAGTTCTTC. Translation gives CASSLWDEQFF. Using reference TRBV7-2 and TRBJ2-1 for the parts outside the CDR3, the full variable domain is GAGVSQSPSNKVTEKGKDVELRCDPISGHTALYWYRQSLGQGLEFLIYFQGNSAPDKSGLPSDRFSAERTGGSVSTLTIQRTQQEDSAVYLCASSLWDEQFFGPGTRLTVL.

J is TRBJ2-5 and V is TRBV7-9; D gene ambiguous. Trimming stripped 8 bases from V and 4 bases from J, with 2 bases between. This CDR3 is 9 amino acids long. Germline V gives CDR1 SEHNR, CDR2 FQNEAQ (reference sequence). CDR3 nucleotide sequence: TGTGCCAGCGGAGAGACCCAGTACTTC. Its protein product is CASGETQYF.

CDR3 coding DNA: TGTGCCAGCAGTTTCTGGACAGGGGGTGTCGAGCAGTACTTC. The encoded protein is CASSFWTGGVEQYF. The V and J genes are TRBV6-5 and TRBJ2-7; 10 bases fit TRBD1. The CDR3 runs 14 residues. The V segment lost 4 bases and the J segment 6 bases; nucleotides outside the gene matches: 6. The germline CDR1 and CDR2 sequences are MNHEY and SVGAGI.

This clone was seen only once. J is TRBJ2-1 and V is TRBV4-3; no clear D gene. The V and J ends lost 0 bases and 9 bases respectively, with 15 bases between them. This CDR3 is built from 15 residues. CDR1 is LGHNA and CDR2 is YSLEER in the germline V gene. The DNA of the CDR3 is TGCGCCAGCAGCCAAGATAGGACGGCGACGCGTGAGCAGTTCTTC. Protein product: CASSQDRTATREQFF.

This chain uses TRBV7-2 with TRBJ2-5, with TRBD2 matching over 8 bases. Germline loops: CDR1 SGHTA, CDR2 FQGNSA. The J segment lost 1 base and the V segment lost 1 base, leaving 5 bases of the junction unmatched. The CDR3 has 16 residues. The CDR3 DNA reads TGTGCCAGCAGCTTAGGGCTAGCGGGCTTCCAAGAGACCCAGTACTTC. Translated, it gives CASSLGLAGFQETQYF.